These 6 T cell receptor beta chains originate from one sample sequenced in a study of shared T cell receptors in the human thymus. Only in-frame clones appear in the TCRdb table, and some are missing; sequencing was by immunoSEQ multiplex PCR. This table has 72,000 or so clones, over 90% appearing once. Material: thymocytes. The receptors here all came from a human donor.

This clone was seen just once. This rearrangement joins TRBV9 to TRBJ2-6, with D perhaps TRBD1 (5 bases). V lost 2 bases to trimming and J lost 2 bases, with 8 bases between them. The CDR3 is made up of 15 amino acids. Germline V lookup: CDR1 SGDLS, CDR2 YYNGEE. This CDR3 is CASSVDTPGANVLTF. As DNA, the CDR3 is TGTGCCAGCAGCGTGGACACTCCTGGGGCCAACGTCCTGACTTTC. The full variable domain, completed using reference TRBV9 and TRBJ2-6, is DSGVTQTPKHLITATGQRVTLRCSPRSGDLSVYWYQQSLDQGLQFLIQYYNGEERAKGNILERFSAQQFPDLHSELNLSSLELGDSALYFCASSVDTPGANVLTFGAGSRLTVL.

J is TRBJ2-5 and V is TRBV14; 9 bases align to TRBD1. The CDR3 is 14 amino acids. With V trimmed by 5 bases and J by 3 bases, 4 bases remained unmatched. Germline CDR1 and CDR2: SGHDN and FVKESK. The CDR3 sequence is CASSAGQGKETQYF. The CDR3 DNA reads as TGTGCCAGCAGCGCAGGACAGGGGAAAGAGACCCAGTACTTC.

The V call is TRBV27, the J call TRBJ2-1, with TRBD1 as a possible D gene (5 bases). Germline V gene data show CDR1 as MNHEY and CDR2 as SMNVEV (reference sequence). Trimming shortened V by 11 bases and J by 0 bases, and 14 bases separated the two germline ends. CDR3 length equals 14 residues. CDR3 sequence (DNA): TGTGCCGTAGCACAGGTCAGCTCCTACAATGAGCAGTTCTTC. This translates into CAVAQVSSYNEQFF.

This clone was observed a few times. The J gene is TRBJ1-5, the V gene TRBV21-1. TRBV21-1 is annotated as a pseudogene. The CDR3 covers 15 residues. The CDR3 region is CASSKVGYSNQPQHF. The CDR3 DNA sequence: TGTGCCAGCAGCAAAGTCGGTTATAGCAATCAGCCCCAGCATTTT.

The chain carries TRBV4-2 and TRBJ1-5; 11 bases fit TRBD1. The germline V gene encodes CDR1 LGHNA and CDR2 YNFKEQ. The CDR3 consists of 19 residues. V shed 4 bases and J 0 bases; nucleotides not matched to a gene: 11. The CDR3 here is CASSPSGTGGVFSNQPQHF. The CDR3 DNA sequence: TGTGCCAGCAGCCCTTCCGGGACAGGGGGAGTTTTTAGCAATCAGCCCCAGCATTTT.

This chain uses TRBV6-5 with TRBJ2-7; D assignment may be TRBD1 or TRBD2 (5 bases each). CDR1 is MNHEY, CDR2 SVGAGI, per germline. V lost 0 bases to trimming and J lost 3 bases, with 12 bases between them. The CDR3 has 15 amino acids. Here the CDR3 DNA reads TGTGCCAGCAGTTACTCCGGGACGGATTACTACGAGCAGTACTTC. The encoded protein is CASSYSGTDYYEQYF.